This TCR beta chain was captured in a study of blood T cell repertoires in COVID-19. On the study more broadly: Acute and convalescent COVID-19 samples came from the United States, Italy and Spain. Sources were T cells, B-cell-depleted T cells, or PBMCs; the material itself was cDNA or gDNA.

Germline CDR1 reads LNHDA; CDR2 reads SQIVND (reference sequence). J lost 1 base, V lost 7 bases, and 4 bases had no gene match. This CDR3 comprises 14 residues. Original data processing: Counts of nucleated cells, estimated from reference gene primer amplification, were obtained. The table came from immunoSEQ multiplex PCR; TCRdb's copy has only in-frame clones and leaves some out. V and J calls and clone size are as listed in that table; D and trimming were resolved from the DNA. The repertoire holds roughly 130,000 clones, with over 85% as singletons. Sequencing input: peripheral blood. This TCR was sampled from a man between 50 and 59 years old with active COVID-19. The J gene is TRBJ2-3, the V gene TRBV19; 8 nucleotides match TRBD2. The CDR3 is CASKLGGGTDTQYF. The CDR3 DNA reads as TGTGCCAGTAAGCTCGGGGGGGGCACAGATACGCAGTATTTT.